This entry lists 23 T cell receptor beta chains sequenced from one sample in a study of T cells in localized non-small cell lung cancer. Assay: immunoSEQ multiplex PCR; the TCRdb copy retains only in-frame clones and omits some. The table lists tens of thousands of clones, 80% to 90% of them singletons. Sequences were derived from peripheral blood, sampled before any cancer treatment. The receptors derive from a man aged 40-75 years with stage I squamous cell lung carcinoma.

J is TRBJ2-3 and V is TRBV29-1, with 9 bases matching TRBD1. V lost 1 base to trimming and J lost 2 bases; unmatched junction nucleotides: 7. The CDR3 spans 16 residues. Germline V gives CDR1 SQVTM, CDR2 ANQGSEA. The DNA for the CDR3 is TGCAGCGTTGAAGCGGACAGGGGACGGAACACAGATACGCAGTATTTT. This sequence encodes CSVEADRGRNTDTQYF.

This CDR3 reads CASSQVSWVAGGRRHSYNEQFF. The CDR3 coding sequence is TGCGCCAGCAGCCAAGTTAGTTGGGTAGCGGGGGGGAGGAGACACTCCTACAATGAGCAGTTCTTC. The rearrangement uses TRBV4-3 and TRBJ2-1, with 11 nucleotides matching TRBD2. V lost 1 base to trimming and J lost 0 bases; unmatched junction nucleotides: 17. This CDR3 is 22 amino acids long. Germline V lookup: CDR1 LGHNA, CDR2 YSLEER.

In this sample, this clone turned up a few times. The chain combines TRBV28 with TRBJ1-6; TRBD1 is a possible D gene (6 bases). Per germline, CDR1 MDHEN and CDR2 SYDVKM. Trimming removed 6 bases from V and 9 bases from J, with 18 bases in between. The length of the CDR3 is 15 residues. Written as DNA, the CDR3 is TGTGCCAGCAGCCCCGCGACAGGCCGAAGTTCACCCCTCCACTTT. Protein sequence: CASSPATGRSSPLHF.

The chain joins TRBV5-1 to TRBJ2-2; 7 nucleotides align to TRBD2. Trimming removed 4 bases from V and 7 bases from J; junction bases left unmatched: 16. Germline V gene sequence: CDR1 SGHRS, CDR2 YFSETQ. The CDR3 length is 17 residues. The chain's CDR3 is CASSLGGTGTNSGELFF. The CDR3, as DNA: TGCGCCAGCAGCCTCGGGGGGACCGGGACTAATAGCGGGGAGCTGTTTTTT.

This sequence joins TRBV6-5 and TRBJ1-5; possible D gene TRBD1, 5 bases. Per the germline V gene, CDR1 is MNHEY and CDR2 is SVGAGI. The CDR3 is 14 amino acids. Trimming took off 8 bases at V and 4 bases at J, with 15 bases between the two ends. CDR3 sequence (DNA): TGTGCCAGCCACCCCGCGGGGCGGAATCAGCCCCAGCATTTT. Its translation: CASHPAGRNQPQHF.

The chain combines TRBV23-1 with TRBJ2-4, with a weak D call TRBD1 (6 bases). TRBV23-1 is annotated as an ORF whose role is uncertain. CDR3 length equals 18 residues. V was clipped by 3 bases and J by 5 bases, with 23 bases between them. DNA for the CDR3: TGCGCCAGCAGTCAGCCCCAGGACAGTCGTGTGGGCGAAAACATTCAGTACTTC. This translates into CASSQPQDSRVGENIQYF.

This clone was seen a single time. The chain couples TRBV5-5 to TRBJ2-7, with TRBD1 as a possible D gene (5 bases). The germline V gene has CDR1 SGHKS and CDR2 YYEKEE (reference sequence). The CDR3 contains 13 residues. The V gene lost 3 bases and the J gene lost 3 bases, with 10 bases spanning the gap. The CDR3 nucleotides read TGTGCCAGCAGCTCCTGGACAAGCTACGAGCAGTACTTC. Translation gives CASSSWTSYEQYF.

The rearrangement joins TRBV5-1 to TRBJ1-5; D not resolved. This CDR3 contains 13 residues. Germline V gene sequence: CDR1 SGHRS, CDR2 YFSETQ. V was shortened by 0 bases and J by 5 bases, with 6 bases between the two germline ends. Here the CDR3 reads CASSLGRDQPQHF. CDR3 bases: TGCGCCAGCAGCTTGGGTAGGGATCAGCCCCAGCATTTT.

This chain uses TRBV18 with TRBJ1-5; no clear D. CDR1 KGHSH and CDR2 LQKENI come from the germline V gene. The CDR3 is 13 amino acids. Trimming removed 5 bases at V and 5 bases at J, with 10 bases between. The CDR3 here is CASSDGRDQPQHF. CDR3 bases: TGTGCCAGCTCAGACGGACGGGATCAGCCCCAGCATTTT.

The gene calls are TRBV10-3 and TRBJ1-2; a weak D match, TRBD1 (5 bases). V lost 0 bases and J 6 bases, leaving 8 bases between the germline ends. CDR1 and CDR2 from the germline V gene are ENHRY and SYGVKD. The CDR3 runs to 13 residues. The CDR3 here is CAISESDRDGYTF. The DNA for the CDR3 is TGTGCCATCAGTGAGTCAGACAGAGATGGCTACACCTTC.

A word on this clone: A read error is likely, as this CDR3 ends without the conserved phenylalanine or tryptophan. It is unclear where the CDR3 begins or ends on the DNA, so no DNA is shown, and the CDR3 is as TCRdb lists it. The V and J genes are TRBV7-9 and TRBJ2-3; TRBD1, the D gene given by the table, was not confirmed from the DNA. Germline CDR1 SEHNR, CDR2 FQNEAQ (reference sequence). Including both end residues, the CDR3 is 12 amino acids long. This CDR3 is CASRGPAPGQNL.

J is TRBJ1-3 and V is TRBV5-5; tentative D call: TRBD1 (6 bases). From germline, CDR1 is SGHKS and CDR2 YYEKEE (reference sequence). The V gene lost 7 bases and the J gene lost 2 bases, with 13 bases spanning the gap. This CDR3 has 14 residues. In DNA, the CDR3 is TGTGCCAGCTGGAGGGCAGGGGCTGGAAACACCATATATTTT. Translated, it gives CASWRAGAGNTIYF.

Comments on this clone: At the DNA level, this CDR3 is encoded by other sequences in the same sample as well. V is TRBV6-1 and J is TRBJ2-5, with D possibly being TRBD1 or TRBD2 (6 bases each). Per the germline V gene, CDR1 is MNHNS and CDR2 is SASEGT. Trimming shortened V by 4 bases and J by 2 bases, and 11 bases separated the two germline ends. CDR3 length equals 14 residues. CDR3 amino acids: CASSGGGQQETQYF. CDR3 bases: TGTGCCAGCAGTGGGGGAGGACAGCAAGAGACCCAGTACTTC.

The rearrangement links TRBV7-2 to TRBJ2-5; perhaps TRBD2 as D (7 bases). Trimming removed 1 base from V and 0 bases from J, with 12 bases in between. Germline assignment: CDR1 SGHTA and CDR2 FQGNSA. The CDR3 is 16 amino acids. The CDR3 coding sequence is TGTGCCAGCAGCTTAGTCGGGGGGCCCTACCAAGAGACCCAGTACTTC. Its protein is CASSLVGGPYQETQYF.

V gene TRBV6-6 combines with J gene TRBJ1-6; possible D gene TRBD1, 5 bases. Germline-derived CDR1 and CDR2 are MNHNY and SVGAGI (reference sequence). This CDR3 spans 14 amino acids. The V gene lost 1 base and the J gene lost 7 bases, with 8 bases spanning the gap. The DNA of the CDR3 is TGTGCCAGCAGTTACTTCAGGGAGAATTCACCCCTCCACTTT. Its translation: CASSYFRENSPLHF.

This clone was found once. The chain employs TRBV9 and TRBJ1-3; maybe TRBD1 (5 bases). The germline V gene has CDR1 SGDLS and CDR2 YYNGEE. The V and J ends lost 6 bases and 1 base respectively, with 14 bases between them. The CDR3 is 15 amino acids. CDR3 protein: CASTQEGASGNTIYF. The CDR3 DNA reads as TGTGCCAGCACCCAAGAAGGGGCTTCTGGAAACACCATATATTTT.

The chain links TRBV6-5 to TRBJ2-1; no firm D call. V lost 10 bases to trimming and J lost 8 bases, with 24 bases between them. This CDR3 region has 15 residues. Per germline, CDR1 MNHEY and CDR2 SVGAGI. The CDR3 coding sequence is TGTGCCACAATTCCTTCCGGCAGATTGAGCCATGAGCAGTTCTTC. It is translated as CATIPSGRLSHEQFF.

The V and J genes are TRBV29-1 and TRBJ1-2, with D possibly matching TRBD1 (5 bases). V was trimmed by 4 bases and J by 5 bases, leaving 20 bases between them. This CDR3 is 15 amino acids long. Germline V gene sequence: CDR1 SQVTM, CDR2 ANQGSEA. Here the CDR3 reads CSVVPEGRGRYGYTF. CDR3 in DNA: TGCAGCGTTGTGCCCGAGGGGAGGGGCAGGTATGGCTACACCTTC.

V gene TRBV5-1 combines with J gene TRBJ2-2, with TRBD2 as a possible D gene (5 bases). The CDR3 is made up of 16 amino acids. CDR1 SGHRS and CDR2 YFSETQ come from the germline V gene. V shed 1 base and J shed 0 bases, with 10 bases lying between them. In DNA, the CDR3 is TGCGCCAGCAGCTTGATGGACTCTACGAACACCGGGGAGCTGTTTTTT. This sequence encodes CASSLMDSTNTGELFF. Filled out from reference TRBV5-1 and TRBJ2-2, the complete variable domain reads KAGVTQTPRYLIKTRGQQVTLSCSPISGHRSVSWYQQTPGQGLQFLFEYFSETQRNKGNFPGRFSGRQFSNSRSEMNVSTLELGDSALYLCASSLMDSTNTGELFFGEGSRLTVL.

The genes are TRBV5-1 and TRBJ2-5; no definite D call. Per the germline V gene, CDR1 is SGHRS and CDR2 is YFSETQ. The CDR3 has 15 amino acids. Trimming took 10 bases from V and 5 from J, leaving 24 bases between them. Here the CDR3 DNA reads TGCGCCGGCGCATCAATGGGGATGATCAGGGAGACCCAGTACTTC. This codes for CAGASMGMIRETQYF. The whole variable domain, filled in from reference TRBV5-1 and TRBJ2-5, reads KAGVTQTPRYLIKTRGQQVTLSCSPISGHRSVSWYQQTPGQGLQFLFEYFSETQRNKGNFPGRFSGRQFSNSRSEMNVSTLELGDSALYLCAGASMGMIRETQYFGPGTRLLVL.

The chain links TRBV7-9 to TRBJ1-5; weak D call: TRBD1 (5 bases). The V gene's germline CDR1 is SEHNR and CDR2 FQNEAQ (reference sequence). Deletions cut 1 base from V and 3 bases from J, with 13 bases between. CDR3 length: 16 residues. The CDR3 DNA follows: TGTGCCAGCAGCTTAGTCGGGGGTCGGAACAATCAGCCCCAGCATTTT. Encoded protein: CASSLVGGRNNQPQHF.

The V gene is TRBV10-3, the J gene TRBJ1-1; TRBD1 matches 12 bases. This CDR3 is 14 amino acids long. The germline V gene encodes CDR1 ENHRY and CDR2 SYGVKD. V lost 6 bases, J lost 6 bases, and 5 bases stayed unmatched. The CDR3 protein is CAISVGTGGPEAFF. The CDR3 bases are TGTGCCATCAGCGTAGGGACAGGGGGCCCTGAAGCTTTCTTT.

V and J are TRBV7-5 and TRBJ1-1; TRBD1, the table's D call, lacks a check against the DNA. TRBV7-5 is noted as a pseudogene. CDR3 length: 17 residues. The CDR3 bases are TGTGTCAGAAGCTTATGGGCCCCGACAGGGGGGAACACTGAAGCTTTCTTT. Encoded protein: CVRSLWAPTGGNTEAFF.